These T cell receptor beta chains were read from a single sample in a study of molecular identifiers for immune sequencing clone quantification. TCRdb used MiXCR to reprocess the PCR reads, holding one entry per CDR3 protein. This table holds approximately 670,000 distinct CDR3 sequences, 15% to 20% found once. The specimen sequenced was naive CD8+ T cells from blood, with Jurkat cell RNA spiked in. These receptors were taken from a human donor in good health. Some libraries in this study had Jurkat cell RNA spiked in. Both conserved end residues are part of each CDR3. D genes are given only for firm matches. Size is stated for part of the rows, as once, few or many counts, or as a class when the clone is expanded.

>TRBJ1-2|NA|NA|TRBV4-3
CASSHQGGGYTF
TGCGCCAGCAGCCACCAGGGAGGTGGCTACACCTTC
>TRBJ2-2|many|NA|TRBV30
CAWGSLANTGELFF
TGTGCCTGGGGGTCTTTAGCGAACACCGGGGAGCTGTTTTTT
>TRBJ1-1|many|NA|TRBV4-1
CASSQDPIQRGLSTEAFF
TGCGCCAGCAGCCAAGATCCTATCCAAAGGGGACTATCGACTGAAGCTTTCTTT
>TRBJ2-3|NA|TRBD2|TRBV28
CASSTPSGSEGDTQYF
TGTGCCAGCAGTACTCCTAGCGGGAGTGAAGGGGATACGCAGTATTTT
>TRBJ1-2|many|NA|TRBV27
CASKEGQTNYGYTF
TGTGCCAGCAAAGAAGGACAGACTAACTATGGCTACACCTTC
>TRBJ2-5|many|TRBD1|TRBV7-6
CASSRGQGQETQYF
TGTGCCAGCAGCCGAGGACAGGGACAAGAGACCCAGTACTTC
>TRBJ2-3|many|NA|TRBV2
CASQTDPSTDTQYF
TGTGCCAGCCAGACAGACCCTAGCACAGATACGCAGTATTTT
>TRBJ2-7|NA|NA|TRBV4-3
CASSQEVGLNEQYF
TGCGCCAGCAGCCAAGAGGTGGGCCTCAACGAGCAGTACTTC
>TRBJ2-3|many|TRBD1|TRBV28
CASSPGQYTDTQYF
TGTGCCAGCAGTCCGGGACAGTACACAGATACGCAGTATTTT
>TRBJ2-5|few|NA|TRBV11-2
CASSPWTFQETQYF
TGTGCCAGCAGCCCCTGGACTTTCCAAGAGACCCAGTACTTC
>TRBJ2-3|few|TRBD2|TRBV24-1
CATSVIEREGPDTQYF
TGTGCCACCAGTGTCATCGAGCGGGAGGGCCCAGATACGCAGTATTTT
>TRBJ2-3|many|TRBD2|TRBV20-1
CSAPEGTSGPDTQYF
TGCAGTGCACCGGAGGGGACTAGCGGGCCAGATACGCAGTATTTT
>TRBJ2-1|many|NA|TRBV9
CASSSRMGGPTYNEQFF
TGTGCCAGCAGCTCCCGTATGGGGGGGCCTACCTACAATGAGCAGTTCTTC
>TRBJ1-2|NA|TRBD1|TRBV29-1
CSVEELTGGEGYTF
TGCAGCGTTGAAGAATTGACAGGGGGGGAGGGCTACACCTTC
>TRBJ2-7|many|TRBD2|TRBV4-2
CASSPFAGVYEQYF
TGTGCCAGCAGCCCCTTTGCGGGAGTGTACGAGCAGTACTTC
>TRBJ2-3|once|NA|TRBV20-1
CSARETNGGYTDTQYF
TGCAGTGCCCGGGAGACTAACGGGGGTTACACAGATACGCAGTATTTT
>TRBJ2-5|NA|NA|TRBV19
CASSTPRGMDRETQYF
TGTGCCAGTAGTACCCCCCGAGGGATGGACCGCGAGACCCAGTACTTC
>TRBJ2-7|NA|NA|TRBV30
CAWSADSVSSYEQYF
TGTGCCTGGAGTGCCGACAGTGTAAGCTCCTACGAGCAGTACTTC
>TRBJ2-7|many|TRBD1|TRBV20-1
CSAPRQGSYEQYF
TGCAGTGCTCCACGACAGGGATCCTACGAGCAGTACTTC
>TRBJ2-1|NA|NA|TRBV10-1
CASSDLRTENNEQFF
TGCGCCAGCAGTGACCTCCGGACAGAGAACAATGAGCAGTTCTTC
>TRBJ2-3|few|NA|TRBV6-6
CASTLPPPDTQYF
TGTGCCAGCACTCTCCCGCCCCCAGATACGCAGTATTTT
>TRBJ2-3|many|TRBD2|TRBV3-1
CASSRGLAGLTDTQYF
TGTGCCAGCAGCCGGGGACTAGCGGGGCTCACAGATACGCAGTATTTT